The clone carrying this T cell receptor beta chain was detected many times. One entry per CDR3 protein results from TCRdb running MiXCR on the RT-PCR reads. The sample records about 680,000 distinct CDR3 sequences, 14% being singletons. The CDR3 has 15 residues. Germline lookup yields CDR1 SGHRS and CDR2 YFSETQ. Trimming pared 0 bases from V and 0 bases from J, leaving 7 bases between. The V and J genes are TRBV5-1 and TRBJ1-5; TRBD1 might be the D (5 bases). This receptor was identified in a female donor in good health, serving as a healthy control. Input material: memory CD4+ T cells from blood. CDR3 region: CASSLGDASNQPQHF. The CDR3 region has the DNA TGCGCCAGCAGCTTGGGGGACGCTAGCAATCAGCCCCAGCATTTT.